The 25 T cell receptor beta chains listed next were all sequenced from one sample in a study of T cell repertoires in cytomegalovirus infection. TCRdb analysed the reads with MiXCR anew, one entry per CDR3 protein. The repertoire consists of 350,000 to 500,000 distinct CDR3 sequences, with 31% occurring once and the leading ten covering roughly an eighth. The sample was PBMCs. Receptor source: a human donor in good health (CMV status not recorded). Some clones in this sample may be carry-over from other donors' samples.

The V gene is TRBV12-3 or TRBV12-4, the J gene TRBJ2-2; 8 nucleotides align to TRBD1. V lost 5 bases and J lost 4; bases outside the gene matches: 6. This CDR3 contains 15 residues. The CDR3, as DNA: TGTGCCAGCAGTAGACGACAGGGGTTCACCGGGGAGCTGTTTTTT. Translating gives CASSRRQGFTGELFF.

In its sample, this clonotype was seen once. The V gene is TRBV2, the J gene TRBJ2-3; 7 positions match TRBD2. The V gene's germline CDR1 is SNHLY and CDR2 FYNNEI. This CDR3 has 15 amino acids. After removal of 3 bases from V and 4 bases from J, the junction contained 7 bases not matched to a gene. The DNA for the CDR3 is TGTGCCAGCAGTGACGGTAGCGGGTTGGCAGATACGCAGTATTTT. Translated, it gives CASSDGSGLADTQYF.

This clonotype was seen only a few times. The V call is TRBV5-1, the J call TRBJ2-2; 12 bases line up with TRBD2. The CDR3 has 17 residues. V trimming: 8 bases; J trimming: 0 bases; junction bases outside the gene matches: 8. Germline V gives CDR1 SGHRS, CDR2 YFSETQ. Written as DNA, the CDR3 is TGCGCCAGTACCACTAGCGGGGGGCCACCGAACACCGGGGAGCTGTTTTTT. Protein: CASTTSGGPPNTGELFF.

This clonotype was recorded at least ten times. This chain links TRBV28 with TRBJ2-1; a weak D match, TRBD2 (6 bases). Germline CDR1 MDHEN, CDR2 SYDVKM. V was shortened by 7 bases and J by 9 bases, with 19 bases between the two germline ends. The CDR3 loop spans 14 amino acids. Here the CDR3 reads CASIGGAGLGEQFF. In DNA, the CDR3 is TGTGCCAGCATTGGGGGAGCGGGTTTGGGTGAGCAGTTCTTC.

There are many counts of this clonotype. The chain employs TRBV12-3 or TRBV12-4 and TRBJ2-7; TRBD2 matches at 13 bases. The V gene end was trimmed by 6 bases and the J gene end by 0 bases; junction bases not matched to a gene: 8. The CDR3 has 17 amino acids. CDR3 protein: CASRSFGTSGDSYEQYF. As DNA, the CDR3 is TGTGCCAGCAGATCATTCGGGACTAGCGGGGACTCCTACGAGCAGTACTTC.

This clonotype was seen a handful of times. V and J are TRBV5-6 and TRBJ2-7; D possibly corresponds to TRBD1 (5 bases). The length of the CDR3 is 15 residues. Deletions cut 3 bases from V and 3 bases from J, with 16 bases between. Per the germline V gene, CDR1 is SGHDT and CDR2 is YYEEEE. The CDR3 reads CASSSAGGALYEQYF. CDR3 sequence (DNA): TGTGCCAGCAGCTCCGCAGGTGGGGCACTCTACGAGCAGTACTTC.

This clonotype was observed at least ten times. The gene calls are TRBV7-6 and TRBJ2-1; no definite D call. The CDR3 covers 14 residues. Germline CDR1 SGHVS, CDR2 FNYEAQ. Trimming removed 0 bases from V and 3 bases from J, with 6 bases in between. CDR3 nucleotides: TGTGCCAGCAGCTTAGCTGTTAGCTACAATGAGCAGTTCTTC. Translating it yields CASSLAVSYNEQFF.

This clonotype was detected a few times. The chain joins TRBV12-3 or TRBV12-4 to TRBJ1-4, with D possibly TRBD1 on 6 matching bases. The CDR3 runs to 13 residues. V lost 3 bases and J lost 6, with 8 bases in between. CDR3 protein: CASSFRQDEKLFF. The CDR3 nucleotides read TGTGCCAGCAGTTTCCGACAGGATGAAAAACTGTTTTTT.

The chain couples TRBV20-1 to TRBJ2-3, with a weak D call TRBD1 (6 bases). The CDR3 runs to 13 residues. The V and J ends lost 0 bases and 5 bases respectively, with 9 bases between them. The germline V gene encodes CDR1 DFQATT and CDR2 SNEGSKA (reference sequence). CDR3 loop: CSARDTGIDTQYF. CDR3 nucleotide sequence: TGCAGTGCTAGAGATACAGGGATAGATACGCAGTATTTT.

This clonotype came up a few times. The V call is TRBV6-5, the J call TRBJ2-3; no reliable D call. Germline-derived CDR1 and CDR2 are MNHEY and SVGAGI. There are 12 residues in the CDR3. Trimming pared 4 bases from V and 4 bases from J, leaving 6 bases between. This CDR3 is CASSSSSDTQYF. The DNA of the CDR3 is TGTGCCAGCAGTTCCTCCTCAGATACGCAGTATTTT.

The V and J genes are TRBV4-1 and TRBJ2-1, with a weak D call TRBD1 (6 bases). CDR3 length: 15 residues. Germline-derived CDR1 and CDR2 are MGHRA and YSYEKL. Trimming took off 7 bases at V and 5 bases at J, with 18 bases between the two ends. The CDR3 reads CASTTQGLRDNEQFF. CDR3 sequence (DNA): TGCGCCAGCACCACACAGGGTTTAAGGGACAATGAGCAGTTCTTC.

This clonotype was counted a few times. The chain carries TRBV6-5 and TRBJ2-3; D is unclear. CDR3 size: 13 residues. The V and J ends lost 6 bases and 6 bases respectively, with 13 bases between them. The germline gives CDR1 MNHEY, CDR2 SVGAGI. DNA for the CDR3: TGTGCCAGCAGAGATGGACCCGCCGATACGCAGTATTTT. This sequence encodes CASRDGPADTQYF.

The chain is built from TRBV7-9 and TRBJ1-6; tentative D call: TRBD1 (5 bases). This CDR3 comprises 15 residues. V dropped 2 bases and J dropped 5 bases, with 10 bases sitting between them. The germline CDR1 and CDR2 sequences are SEHNR and FQNEAQ (reference sequence). This CDR3 is CASSLRGNDNSPLHF. CDR3 coding DNA: TGTGCCAGCAGCTTACGGGGGAACGATAATTCACCCCTCCACTTT.

This clonotype was seen a few times. The V gene is TRBV28, the J gene TRBJ1-1; 7 bases align to TRBD1. This CDR3 spans 17 amino acids. The V and J ends lost 2 bases and 4 bases, in that order; junction bases with no gene match: 13. Germline V lookup: CDR1 MDHEN, CDR2 SYDVKM. The CDR3 protein is CASSLRQGQRGGTEAFF. CDR3 sequence (DNA): TGTGCCAGCAGTTTACGTCAGGGACAGCGAGGAGGCACTGAAGCTTTCTTT. Complete variable domain (other parts from reference TRBV28 and TRBJ1-1): DVKVTQSSRYLVKRTGEKVFLECVQDMDHENMFWYRQDPGLGLRLIYFSYDVKMKEKGDIPEGYSVSREKKERFSLILESASTNQTSMYLCASSLRQGQRGGTEAFFGQGTRLTVV.

The chain is built from TRBV25-1 and TRBJ1-6, with 9 bases that match TRBD1. The germline V gene has CDR1 MGHDK and CDR2 SYGVNS. V shed 10 bases, J shed 7 bases, and the junction held 2 bases outside the gene matches. There are 12 residues in the CDR3. The CDR3 region has the DNA TGTGCCACCGGGACAGGGAATTCACCCCTCCACTTT. It translates to CATGTGNSPLHF.

About this clonotype itself: This may be a read error, as it is one base from a much larger clone. The missing conserved phenylalanine or tryptophan at the end of this CDR3 makes a read error likely. The chain combines TRBV7-2 with TRBJ2-5; TRBD1 or TRBD2 may be the D gene (5 bases each). Between the trimmed V and J ends, which lost 2 bases and 3 bases, there was a span of 13 bases. Germline values: CDR1 SGHTA, CDR2 FQGNSA. The CDR3 is made up of 15 amino acids. CDR3 protein: CASSLSTGAKETQYL. The CDR3, as DNA: TGTGCCAGCAGCTTAAGTACCGGGGCGAAAGAGACCCAGTACTTA.

This clonotype was recorded many times. The chain employs TRBV7-6 and TRBJ2-5; weak D call: TRBD1 (6 bases). The V end was cut by 5 bases, the J end by 5 bases, with 15 bases between. Germline lookup yields CDR1 SGHVS and CDR2 FNYEAQ. The length of the CDR3 is 14 residues. Here the CDR3 reads CASSPPRGGETQYF. The DNA of the CDR3 is TGTGCCAGCAGCCCCCCCAGGGGCGGGGAGACCCAGTACTTC.

This clonotype was observed a handful of times. The chain carries TRBV6-6 and TRBJ1-1; a weak D match, TRBD1 (5 bases). The CDR3 extends over 15 amino acids. Germline CDR1 MNHNY, CDR2 SVGAGI (reference sequence). Trimming removed 4 bases at V and 3 bases at J, with 15 bases between. The CDR3 DNA reads TGTGCCAGCAGTTGGGGGGGGACCGGGTACACTGAAGCTTTCTTT. Residues: CASSWGGTGYTEAFF.

This clonotype was observed a handful of times. CDR3 nucleotides: TGTGCCAGCGACGGCCCGGACAGCCCTTTAAGCACAGATACGCAGTATTTT. Protein product: CASDGPDSPLSTDTQYF. The V gene is TRBV11-2, the J gene TRBJ2-3, with D possibly matching TRBD1 (6 bases). The V end was cut by 8 bases, the J end by 0 bases, with 21 bases between. This CDR3 spans 17 amino acids. Germline CDR1 reads SGHAT; CDR2 reads FQNNGV.

The V gene is TRBV7-2, the J gene TRBJ2-1; 9 positions agree with TRBD2. From germline, CDR1 is SGHTA and CDR2 FQGNSA. Trimming removed 2 bases from V and 2 bases from J; junction bases left unmatched: 7. CDR3 length: 17 residues. The CDR3 loop is CASSLSALAGTYNEQFF. CDR3 coding DNA: TGTGCCAGCAGCTTATCCGCCCTAGCGGGGACCTACAATGAGCAGTTCTTC.

This clonotype was seen more than once but under ten times. This CDR3 is CSVALGTSGAVSTDTQYF. The CDR3 DNA is TGCAGCGTTGCGCTAGGGACTAGCGGGGCGGTAAGCACAGATACGCAGTATTTT. The chain has TRBV29-1 and TRBJ2-3; 13 nucleotides line up with TRBD2. Germline trimming cut 4 bases from V and 0 bases from J; bases unmatched to any gene: 10. Germline-derived CDR1 and CDR2 are SQVTM and ANQGSEA. CDR3 length equals 18 residues.

In this sample, this clonotype turned up once. The CDR3 nucleotides are TGTGCCAGCATAAAGACTAGCGGGGCGTTTAGGACCCAGTACTTC. Protein sequence: CASIKTSGAFRTQYF. The chain links TRBV6-2 or TRBV6-3 to TRBJ2-5; 11 bases line up with TRBD2. The junction had 11 bases not matched to a gene; V was cut back by 7 bases and J by 7 bases. The CDR3 has 15 amino acids. CDR1 is MNHEY, CDR2 SVGEGT, per germline.

As concerns this clonotype: One end of the junction fails to match germline, which may point to a read error. The chain couples TRBV7-9 to TRBJ2-7; 10 positions match TRBD1. Germline V gives CDR1 SEHNR, CDR2 FQNEAQ (reference sequence). CDR3 size: 14 residues. CDR3 in DNA: TGTGCCAGCAGCTTTCAGGACAGGGGGGACGAGCATCACTTC. Its protein is CASSFQDRGDEHHF.

Only a few counts were recorded for this clonotype. V is TRBV27 and J is TRBJ1-2; D is unclear. This CDR3 has 15 residues. Trimming removed 0 bases at V and 8 bases at J, with 16 bases between. Germline CDR1 and CDR2: MNHEY and SMNVEV (reference sequence). This CDR3 reads CASSLSAGPVGGYTF. The DNA for the CDR3 is TGTGCCAGCAGTTTATCGGCTGGCCCGGTCGGGGGCTACACCTTC.

The chain recombines TRBV24-1 with TRBJ2-1; 7 nucleotides align to TRBD2. CDR1 and CDR2 from the germline V gene are KGHDR and SFDVKD. The CDR3 is made up of 15 amino acids. J gave up 6 bases and V 6 bases, and 10 bases lay outside the gene matches. This chain's CDR3 is CATSSMAGVTNEQFF. The CDR3, as DNA: TGTGCCACCAGTTCAATGGCGGGGGTCACCAATGAGCAGTTCTTC.